The present T cell receptor (beta chain) was sequenced within a study of CD8+ T cells in alopecia areata. Study-wide context: The tofacitinib course ran for 6 to 18 months and was followed by 6 months off drug. The percentage of affected scalp area served as the score of severity for treated patients.

Indicated treatment: oral pan-JAK inhibitor, 5-10 mg twice daily. Whole-study findings and limits: With tofacitinib ongoing, many expanded lesional clones persisted in both scalp and blood.

Comments on this clone: Its antigen is unknown. This specimen includes other DNA sequences encoding the same CDR3.

Sequencing relied on a cDNA template that was reverse transcribed from extracted RNA. Produced via immunoSEQ multiplex PCR; TCRdb's table is partial and in-frame only. The table has around 300,000 clones, 60% seen once; the top ten hold roughly 0.88%. In germline, CDR1 is SQVTM, CDR2 ANQGSEA. The CDR3 runs 12 residues. Trimming pared 2 bases from V and 3 bases from J, leaving 5 bases between. The sample was CD4+ T cells sorted from blood, taken around week 53, from a patient treated with tofacitinib. The rearrangement uses TRBV29-1 and TRBJ2-1; D remains ambiguous. The clonotype comes from a human donor with alopecia areata. The CDR3 spells CSVESSYNEQFF. The CDR3 DNA sequence: TGCAGCGTTGAAAGCAGCTACAATGAGCAGTTCTTC.